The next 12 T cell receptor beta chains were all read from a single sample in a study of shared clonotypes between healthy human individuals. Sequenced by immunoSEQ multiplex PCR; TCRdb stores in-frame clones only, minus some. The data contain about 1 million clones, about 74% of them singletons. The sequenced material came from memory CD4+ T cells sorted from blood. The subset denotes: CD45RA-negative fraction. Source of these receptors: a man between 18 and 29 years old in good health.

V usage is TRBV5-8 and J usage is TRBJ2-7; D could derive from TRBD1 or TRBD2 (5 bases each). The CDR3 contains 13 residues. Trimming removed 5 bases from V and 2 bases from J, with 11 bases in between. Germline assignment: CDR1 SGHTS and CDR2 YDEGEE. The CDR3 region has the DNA TGTGCCAGCAGACCCGAGGGGACCTACGAGCAGTACTTC. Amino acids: CASRPEGTYEQYF.

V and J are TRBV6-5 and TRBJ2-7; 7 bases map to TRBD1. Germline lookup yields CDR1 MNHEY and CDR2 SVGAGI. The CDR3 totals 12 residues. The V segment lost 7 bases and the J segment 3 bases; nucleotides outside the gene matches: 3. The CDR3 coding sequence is TGTGCCAGCATCGGACAGGACTACGAGCAGTACTTC. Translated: CASIGQDYEQYF.

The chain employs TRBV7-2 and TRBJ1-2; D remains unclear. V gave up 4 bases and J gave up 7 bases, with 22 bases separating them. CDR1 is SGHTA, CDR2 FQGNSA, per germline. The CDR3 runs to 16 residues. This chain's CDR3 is CASSSSLGMKGSGYTF. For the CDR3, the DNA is TGTGCCAGCAGCTCGTCCTTGGGGATGAAAGGGAGTGGCTACACCTTC.

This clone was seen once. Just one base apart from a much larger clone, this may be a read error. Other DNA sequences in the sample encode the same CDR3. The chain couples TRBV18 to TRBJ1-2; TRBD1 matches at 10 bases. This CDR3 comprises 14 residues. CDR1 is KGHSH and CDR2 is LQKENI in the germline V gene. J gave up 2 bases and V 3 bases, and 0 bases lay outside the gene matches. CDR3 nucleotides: TGTGCCAGCTCACCGGGACAGGGGAACTATGGCTACACCTTC. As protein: CASSPGQGNYGYTF.

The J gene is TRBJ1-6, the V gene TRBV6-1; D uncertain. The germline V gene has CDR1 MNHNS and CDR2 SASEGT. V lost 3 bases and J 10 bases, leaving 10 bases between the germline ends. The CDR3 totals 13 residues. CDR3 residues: CASSDDPRSPLHF. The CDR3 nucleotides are TGTGCCAGCAGTGACGACCCCCGGTCACCCCTCCACTTT.

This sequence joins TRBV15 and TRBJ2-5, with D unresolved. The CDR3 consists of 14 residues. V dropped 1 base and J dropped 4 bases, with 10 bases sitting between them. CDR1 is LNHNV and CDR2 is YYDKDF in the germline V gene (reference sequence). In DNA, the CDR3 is TGTGCCACCAGCAGAGGGTGGGGTGGAGAGACCCAGTACTTC. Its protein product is CATSRGWGGETQYF.

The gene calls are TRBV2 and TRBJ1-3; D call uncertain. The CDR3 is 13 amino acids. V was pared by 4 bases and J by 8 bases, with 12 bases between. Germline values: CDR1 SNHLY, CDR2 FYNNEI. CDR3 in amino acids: CASSGLSVDTIYF. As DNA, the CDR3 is TGTGCCAGCAGTGGACTTAGCGTAGACACCATATATTTT.

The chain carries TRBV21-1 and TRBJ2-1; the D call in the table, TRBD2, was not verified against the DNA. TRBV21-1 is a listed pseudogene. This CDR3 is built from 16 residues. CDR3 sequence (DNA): TGTGCCAGCCAGACTAGCGGGCGCTCGATATACAATGAGCAGTTCTTC. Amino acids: CASQTSGRSIYNEQFF.

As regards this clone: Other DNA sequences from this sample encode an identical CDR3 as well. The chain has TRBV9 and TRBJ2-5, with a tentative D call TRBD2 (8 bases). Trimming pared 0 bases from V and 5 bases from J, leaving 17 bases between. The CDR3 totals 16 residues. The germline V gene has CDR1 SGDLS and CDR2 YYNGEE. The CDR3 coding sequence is TGTGCCAGCAGCGTAGCGGGAGGGCAGGGGGGTGAGACCCAGTACTTC. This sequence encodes CASSVAGGQGGETQYF.

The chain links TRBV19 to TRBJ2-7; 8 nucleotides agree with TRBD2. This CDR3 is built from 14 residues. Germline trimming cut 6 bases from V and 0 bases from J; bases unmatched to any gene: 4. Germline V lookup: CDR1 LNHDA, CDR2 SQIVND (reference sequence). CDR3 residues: CASRLSGASYEQYF. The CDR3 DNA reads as TGTGCCAGTAGGCTTAGCGGGGCCTCCTACGAGCAGTACTTC.

The CDR3 coding sequence is TGCGCCAGCAGCTTAAGAGAGAACACCGGGGAGCTGTTTTTT. This translates into CASSLRENTGELFF. The rearrangement uses TRBV5-1 and TRBJ2-2, with D uncertain. The germline V gene has CDR1 SGHRS and CDR2 YFSETQ. The CDR3 totals 14 residues. The V end was cut by 2 bases, the J end by 1 base, with 6 bases between.

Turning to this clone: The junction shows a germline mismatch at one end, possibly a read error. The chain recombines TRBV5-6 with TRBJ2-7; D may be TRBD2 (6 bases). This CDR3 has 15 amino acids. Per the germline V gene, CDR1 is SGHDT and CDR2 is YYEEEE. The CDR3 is CATSHGGPSDYEQYF. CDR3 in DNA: TGTGCCACCAGCCACGGGGGTCCCTCTGACTACGAGCAGTACTTC. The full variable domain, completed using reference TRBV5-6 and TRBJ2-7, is DAGVTQSPTHLIKTRGQQVTLRCSPKSGHDTVSWYQQALGQGPQFIFQYYEEEERQRGNFPDRFSGHQFPNYSSELNVNALLLGDSALYLCATSHGGPSDYEQYFGPGTRLTVT.